Listed below are T cell receptor beta chains from one sample, sequenced in a study of spatial heterogeneity in lung cancer. TCRdb recomputed calls from the 5' RACE reads with MiXCR, one row per CDR3 protein. Of 6,000 or so distinct CDR3 sequences listed, about 12% were seen once; the top ten hold approximately 16%. Sequenced material: normal lung tissue next to the tumor, taken at surgery. Receptors originate from a male donor with early-stage non-small cell lung cancer. The CDR3 runs from the conserved cysteine through the conserved F or W. D genes are given only for firm matches. A clone size is listed for some rows: how often the clone was seen (once, few, many), or a class if it is expanded.

medium-sized,TRBV30,-,TRBJ2-2,CAWSVLGTGELFF,TGTGCCTGGAGTGTACTGGGCACCGGGGAGCTGTTTTTT
many,TRBV7-8,TRBD2,TRBJ2-1,CASSLELAGSLSYNEQFF,TGTGCCAGCAGCTTAGAACTAGCGGGTTCTCTCTCCTACAATGAGCAGTTCTTC
many,TRBV7-6,TRBD2,TRBJ2-2,CASSSPSGTNTGELFF,TGTGCCAGCAGCTCGCCTAGCGGGACCAACACCGGGGAGCTGTTTTTT
-,TRBV6-1,TRBD1,TRBJ1-1,CASSEDWQGDTEAFF,TGTGCCAGCAGTGAAGACTGGCAGGGGGACACTGAAGCTTTCTTT
-,TRBV5-1,TRBD2,TRBJ2-3,CASRTTSGGFTDTQYF,TGCGCCAGCAGAACGACTAGCGGGGGGTTCACAGATACGCAGTATTTT
few,TRBV2,-,TRBJ2-7,CASSPGFSKHYEQYF,TGTGCCAGCAGTCCAGGGTTTTCGAAACACTACGAGCAGTACTTC
medium-sized,TRBV20-1,TRBD2,TRBJ2-7,CSARLPWTSGGAPITYEQYF,TGCAGTGCTAGACTTCCGTGGACTAGCGGGGGCGCCCCCATCACCTACGAGCAGTACTTC
many,TRBV2,-,TRBJ1-1,CASSPQGYNTEAFF,TGTGCCAGCAGTCCTCAGGGATACAACACTGAAGCTTTCTTT
medium-sized,TRBV6-1,TRBD2,TRBJ2-1,CANELADSYNEQFF,TGTGCCAACGAACTAGCGGATTCCTACAATGAGCAGTTCTTC
medium-sized,TRBV7-9,-,TRBJ1-2,CASSSGLLYGYTF,TGTGCCAGCAGCTCCGGACTCCTCTATGGCTACACCTTC
many,TRBV11-3,TRBD1,TRBJ1-3,CASSSFGQGTGNTIYF,TGTGCCAGCAGCTCCTTCGGACAGGGGACTGGAAACACCATATATTTT
-,TRBV7-6,-,TRBJ2-1,CASSSVLGLDNEQFF,TGTGCCAGCAGCTCCGTTTTGGGGCTCGACAATGAGCAGTTCTTC
medium-sized,TRBV29-1,-,TRBJ1-2,CSVAGGSSLLRGSNYGYTF,TGCAGCGTCGCAGGCGGTTCCTCGCTTCTCCGGGGGTCTAACTATGGCTACACCTTC
many,TRBV4-2,TRBD1,TRBJ1-2,CASSQDLGTGPGYTF,TGTGCCAGCAGCCAAGATTTAGGGACAGGCCCTGGCTACACCTTC
many,TRBV18,-,TRBJ1-1,CASSPRSGGMNTEAFF,TGTGCCAGCTCACCGAGGTCGGGCGGAATGAACACTGAAGCTTTCTTT
-,TRBV5-4,-,TRBJ2-1,CASSLDRSSYNEQFF,TGTGCCAGCAGCTTGGACAGAAGCTCCTACAATGAGCAGTTCTTC
many,TRBV28,TRBD1,TRBJ2-3,CASSIDRVGADTQYF,TGTGCCAGCAGCATAGACAGGGTAGGGGCAGATACGCAGTATTTT
few,TRBV28,-,TRBJ2-1,CASTLIGGSSYNEQFF,TGTGCCAGCACCTTGATCGGAGGCAGCTCCTACAATGAGCAGTTCTTC
many,TRBV30,-,TRBJ1-4,CAWKGYVTSNEKLFF,TGTGCCTGGAAGGGGTACGTCACGTCTAATGAAAAACTGTTTTTT
hyperexpanded,TRBV12-3/TRBV12-4,TRBD2,TRBJ2-3,CASTETSGRALDTQYF,TGTGCCAGCACCGAGACTAGCGGGAGGGCCTTAGATACGCAGTATTTT
medium-sized,TRBV4-2,TRBD2,TRBJ2-1,CASSWTTTSGEQFF,TGTGCCAGCAGCTGGACGACGACTAGCGGGGAGCAGTTCTTC
many,TRBV5-1,-,TRBJ2-7,CASSLTGTYLDEQYF,TGCGCCAGCAGCTTAACCGGGACCTATCTCGACGAGCAGTACTTC
many,TRBV18,-,TRBJ1-1,CASSRDRSGAEAFF,TGTGCCAGCTCCAGAGACAGAAGTGGAGCTGAAGCTTTCTTT
-,TRBV27,TRBD1,TRBJ2-7,CASAGTGSYEQYF,TGTGCCAGCGCAGGGACAGGGAGTTACGAGCAGTACTTC
few,TRBV5-1,-,TRBJ1-1,CASSQDLVGNTEAFF,TGCGCCAGCAGCCAGGACCTGGTTGGAAACACTGAAGCTTTCTTT
many,TRBV5-1,-,TRBJ2-6,CASSRGGGSGANVLTF,TGCGCCAGCAGCAGGGGAGGGGGATCTGGGGCCAACGTCCTGACTTTC
medium-sized,TRBV6-4,-,TRBJ2-5,CASSDSILGGYETQYF,TGTGCCAGCAGTGACTCGATTCTGGGCGGCTACGAGACCCAGTACTTC
few,TRBV14,TRBD2,TRBJ2-1,CASSSRLATTAHEQFF,TGTGCCAGCAGCAGCCGACTAGCGACAACGGCCCATGAGCAGTTCTTC
many,TRBV5-1,-,TRBJ1-6,CASSLWTENSPLHF,TGCGCCAGCAGCTTGTGGACCGAGAATTCACCCCTCCACTTT
medium-sized,TRBV5-4,TRBD2,TRBJ2-1,CASSPLAGGPGEQFF,TGTGCCAGCAGCCCGTTAGCGGGAGGGCCTGGGGAGCAGTTCTTC
many,TRBV18,-,TRBJ2-7,CASSRTSYEQYF,TGTGCCAGCTCTCGGACAAGCTACGAGCAGTACTTC
-,TRBV7-8,TRBD1,TRBJ1-2,CASSLAGTANYGYTF,TGTGCCAGCAGCTTAGCCGGGACAGCTAACTATGGCTACACCTTC
large,TRBV20-1,-,TRBJ1-6,CSARGIDGGPDSPLHF,TGCAGTGCTAGAGGAATAGATGGGGGGCCCGATTCACCCCTCCACTTT
many,TRBV6-6,TRBD1,TRBJ2-6,CASSLLPGQGSRSGANVLTF,TGTGCCAGCAGCCTTCTTCCGGGACAGGGAAGCCGCTCTGGGGCCAACGTCCTGACTTTC
-,TRBV11-2,-,TRBJ2-5,CASSSGPFQETQYF,TGTGCCAGCAGCTCGGGACCCTTCCAAGAGACCCAGTACTTC
many,TRBV5-6,-,TRBJ1-1,CASWERVLNTEAFF,TGTGCCAGCTGGGAACGGGTTCTGAACACTGAAGCTTTCTTT
many,TRBV7-2,TRBD2,TRBJ2-1,CASSLLFWTSVYNEQFF,TGTGCCAGCAGCTTATTGTTCTGGACTAGCGTCTACAATGAGCAGTTCTTC
many,TRBV11-1,-,TRBJ2-2,CASSPQGSTGELFF,TGTGCCAGCAGCCCGCAGGGAAGCACCGGGGAGCTGTTTTTT
medium-sized,TRBV9,TRBD2,TRBJ2-3,CASSSGLAGSGGSTDTQYF,TGTGCCAGCAGCTCGGGACTAGCGGGATCTGGGGGGAGCACAGATACGCAGTATTTT
medium-sized,TRBV5-1,TRBD1,TRBJ1-1,CASSSTGANTEAFF,TGCGCCAGCAGTTCCACAGGGGCGAACACTGAAGCTTTCTTT
medium-sized,TRBV19,TRBD2,TRBJ2-1,CASRGLAGVGWDNEQFF,TGTGCCAGTAGGGGCTTAGCGGGAGTGGGGTGGGACAATGAGCAGTTCTTC
-,TRBV28,-,TRBJ2-6,CASSLRPYRARTGANVLTF,TGTGCCAGCAGTTTAAGGCCCTACAGGGCAAGAACTGGGGCCAACGTCCTGACTTTC
many,TRBV12-3/TRBV12-4,TRBD2,TRBJ2-7,CASGLAGTSGQYF,TGTGCCAGCGGACTAGCGGGAACAAGTGGGCAGTACTTC